This T cell receptor beta chain was recorded in a study of T-cell reconstitution after alpha-beta-depleted transplantation in children (dated by TCRdb to 2016 to 2018). For the study in its entirety: T-cell immune reconstitution after TCRalphabeta/CD19-depleted allogeneic hematopoietic cell transplantation in children was quantitatively tracked in the study by means of TCR repertoire profiling. What the study reported, not specific to this receptor: In some patients, the high TCRbeta diversity seen at day 60 was put down to recipient T cells and intrathymic progenitors that had survived conditioning. About two months after transplant, the apparently early recovery of alphabetaT-cell counts reportedly depended on just several hundred clones that had expanded rapidly and came from non-depleted graft cells. Over subsequent months, a decline in hyperexpanded clone frequencies was noted, and after one year, T-cell counts and TCRbeta diversity were mostly ascribed to newly produced T cells.

Library generation was performed with PCR. The sequencer listed for this sample is Illumina HiSeq 2500. Molecular barcoding was employed in the preparation of TCR libraries, with unique molecular identifiers being used to normalize TCRbeta repertoire quantification. TCRdb ran its own pipeline on the public reads, namely fastp trimming at Q25 and MiXCR clone calling, and kept in-frame beta chains. CDR3 protein sequences are deduplicated, and each keeps its most common genes and DNA. The sample records 100,000 or so distinct CDR3 sequences, 7.5% to 9% of which are singletons. The top ten constitute around 17% of the sample. The meaning of the sample's treatment or condition label: allogeneic hematopoietic cell transplantation with graft depleted of TCRalphabeta T cells and CD19 B cells. TCRalphabeta/CD19-depleted allogeneic hematopoietic cell grafts were given to the transplant recipients, all of whom were children.

A remark on this clonotype: It has no known antigen specificity. No base quality information exists; no much larger clone differs at one position.

V is reduced by 3 bases and J by 4 bases, leaving a spacing of 18 bases between them. From the germline V gene, CDR1 is LGHNA and CDR2 is YSLEER. The CDR3 covers 16 residues, taking in both the cysteine and the phenylalanine. Only the CDR3 DNA stays, 48 bases, in frame from base 1. The source of this sequence is a boy aged 2 to 10 with acute lymphoblastic leukemia, due to receive a stem cell transplant. The chain uses TRBV4-3 and TRBJ1-1; the D gene is possibly TRBD1, with 6 bases matching. This specimen consisted of PBMCs, obtained before TCRalphabeta/CD19-depleted stem cell transplant. The CDR3 loop reads CASSHHSGTLGTEAFF. The bases read TGCGCCAGCAGCCACCACTCCGGGACATTGGGCACTGAAGCTTTCTTT.